The 10 T cell receptor beta chains in this list originate from one sample, sequenced in a study. Each CDR3 protein gets one entry after TCRdb re-called the RT-PCR reads with MiXCR. Of hundreds of thousands of distinct CDR3 sequences listed, approximately 15% are singletons. The specimen sequenced was memory CD4+ T cells from blood. These TCRs come from a female donor in good health, serving as a healthy control.

This clonotype was detected many times. V gene TRBV12-3 or TRBV12-4 combines with J gene TRBJ2-5; TRBD1 agrees at 7 bases. The CDR3 covers 15 residues. J gave up 2 bases and V 6 bases, and 9 bases lay outside the gene matches. The CDR3 DNA sequence: TGTGCCAGCAGGTTGGAGACAGGGCCGCAAGAGACCCAGTACTTC. Protein sequence: CASRLETGPQETQYF.

This clonotype has just a few counts. The V call is TRBV15, the J call TRBJ2-4, with D hard to call. The CDR3 loop spans 12 amino acids. CDR1 and CDR2 (germline): LNHNV, YYDKDF (reference sequence). Trimming removed 6 bases at V and 9 bases at J, with 12 bases between. In nucleotides, the CDR3 is TGTGCCACCAGTCTCTTGGTTGGCATTCAGTACTTC. This encodes CATSLLVGIQYF.

This clonotype has a handful of counts. This chain links TRBV20-1 with TRBJ2-7; the match to TRBD2 covers 9 bases. Germline trimming cut 5 bases from V and 3 bases from J; bases unmatched to any gene: 5. CDR1 is DFQATT, CDR2 SNEGSKA, per germline (reference sequence). The CDR3 extends over 13 amino acids. CDR3 amino acids: CSAPWREGYEQYF. As DNA, the CDR3 is TGCAGTGCTCCATGGCGGGAGGGCTACGAGCAGTACTTC.

The chain carries TRBV7-8 and TRBJ2-1; D might be TRBD1 or TRBD2, each matching 7 bases. CDR3 length: 20 residues. The V gene lost 4 bases and the J gene lost 1 base, with 26 bases spanning the gap. CDR1 SGHVS and CDR2 FQNEAQ come from the germline V gene. CDR3 DNA sequence: TGTGCCAGCAGCTCCCCCGGCAGGGGGGGAACTGTAAGGTCCTACAATGAGCAGTTCTTC. It specifies CASSSPGRGGTVRSYNEQFF.

The table lists this clonotype with a count of one. The chain carries TRBV5-6 and TRBJ1-1; 8 bases match TRBD1. Germline assignment: CDR1 SGHDT and CDR2 YYEEEE. The CDR3 spans 15 residues. Trimming cost V 4 bases and J 5 bases; bases outside gene matches: 10. CDR3 coding DNA: TGTGCCAGCAGCCTCCTCGACAGGGGCGAAACTGAAGCTTTCTTT. Encoded protein: CASSLLDRGETEAFF.

The chain has TRBV3-1 and TRBJ2-7; D is unresolved. The CDR3 loop spans 11 amino acids. Looked up from germline, CDR1 is LGHDT and CDR2 is YNNKEL (reference sequence). The V and J ends lost 0 bases and 12 bases respectively, with 9 bases between them. For the CDR3, the DNA is TGTGCCAGCAGCCAAGAGAGAAGGAGGTACTTC. Translation: CASSQERRRYF.

This rearrangement joins TRBV5-8 to TRBJ2-4; no firm D call. The CDR3 extends over 15 amino acids. Germline CDR1 SGHTS, CDR2 YDEGEE. Deletions cut 4 bases from V and 4 bases from J, with 15 bases between. The CDR3 DNA is TGTGCCAGCAGCGATCTGTTAAAGTCGAAAAACATTCAGTACTTC. Translated: CASSDLLKSKNIQYF.

In its sample, this clonotype was seen a few times. The CDR3 nucleotides are TGTGCCAGCAGTCCCAGACAGCTCGGAAACACCATATATTTT. This gives the protein CASSPRQLGNTIYF. This rearrangement joins TRBV28 to TRBJ1-3; perhaps TRBD1 as D (5 bases). Trimming cost V 5 bases and J 4 bases, with 12 bases left between them. Germline-derived CDR1 and CDR2 are MDHEN and SYDVKM. This CDR3 is 14 amino acids long.

This clonotype showed up many times. This chain joins TRBV15 and TRBJ2-5, with TRBD1 matching 9 bases. V lost 5 bases and J lost 2; bases outside the gene matches: 6. The CDR3 has 15 amino acids. The germline CDR1 and CDR2 sequences are LNHNV and YYDKDF (reference sequence). CDR3 region: CATSGGQGVQETQYF. The DNA of the CDR3 is TGTGCCACCAGCGGGGGACAGGGCGTTCAAGAGACCCAGTACTTC.

The chain links TRBV12-3 or TRBV12-4 to TRBJ1-2; no clear D. The CDR3 covers 14 residues. V was pared by 0 bases and J by 2 bases, with 7 bases between. CDR3 residues: CASSLAERNYGYTF. The CDR3, as DNA: TGTGCCAGCAGTTTAGCTGAGCGGAACTATGGCTACACCTTC.